The T cell receptor beta chain described here comes from a study of blood T cell repertoires in COVID-19. Overall study: The United States, Italy and Spain provided the acute and convalescent COVID-19 samples.

Original handling: The assay estimated nucleated cells by amplifying reference gene primers. TCRdb's table, derived via immunoSEQ multiplex PCR, lists solely in-frame clones and lacks some. The DNA gave D and trimming, while V, J and clone size come from that table. The repertoire includes a few hundred thousand clones, more than 75% of them detected once, and less than 2% sits in the top ten. Participant age was roughly 18 to 89 years, and participants resided in roughly 25 US areas. Symptom resolution, clearance, or two negative PCRs marked the recovered donors of Cohort 3. The CDR3 is made up of 17 amino acids. CDR1 is GTSNPN, CDR2 SVGIG, per germline (reference sequence). The V end lost 0 bases, the J end lost 0 bases, and 17 bases lay between the germline ends.

The source of this sequence is a woman aged 40 to 55 who had recovered from COVID-19. The material sequenced was PBMCs or T cells enriched from blood (not recorded which). The chain has TRBV30 and TRBJ1-1, with a tentative D call TRBD1 (6 bases). This CDR3 reads CAWSVSDRSIMNTEAFF. CDR3 DNA sequence: TGTGCCTGGAGTGTATCGGACAGAAGTATTATGAACACTGAAGCTTTCTTT.